Below, 15 T cell receptor beta chains from the same sample are listed, as sequenced in a study of T cell responses to AZD1222 COVID-19 vaccine. TCRdb's table, derived via immunoSEQ multiplex PCR, lists solely in-frame clones and lacks some. The sample has 150,000 or so clones. The sequenced sample consisted of peripheral blood. These receptors all come from an adult in good health.

The genes are TRBV2 and TRBJ2-5; no clear D gene. The CDR3 totals 14 residues. The germline gives CDR1 SNHLY, CDR2 FYNNEI. The V end lost 1 base, the J end lost 2 bases, and 8 bases lay between the germline ends. Here the CDR3 reads CASSEVGSQETQYF. The CDR3 nucleotides are TGTGCCAGCAGTGAAGTCGGCAGTCAAGAGACCCAGTACTTC. Together with reference TRBV2 and TRBJ2-5, the CDR3 gives the full variable domain: EPEVTQTPSHQVTQMGQEVILRCVPISNHLYFYWYRQILGQKVEFLVSFYNNEISEKSEIFDDQFSVERPDGSNFTLKIRSTKLEDSAMYFCASSEVGSQETQYFGPGTRLLVL.

V and J are TRBV28 and TRBJ1-2, with unresolved D. Trimming shortened V by 2 bases and J by 4 bases, and 17 bases separated the two germline ends. The CDR3 consists of 16 residues. Per germline, CDR1 MDHEN and CDR2 SYDVKM. CDR3 protein: CASSLAAPQEGYGYTF. CDR3 sequence (DNA): TGTGCCAGCAGTTTAGCGGCACCCCAGGAGGGCTATGGCTACACCTTC.

This chain joins TRBV7-9 and TRBJ1-2; 12 bases are a match to TRBD1. The germline V gene encodes CDR1 SEHNR and CDR2 FQNEAQ (reference sequence). V was pared by 3 bases and J by 8 bases, with 10 bases of the junction left unmatched. The CDR3 consists of 16 residues. The CDR3 spells CASSFLRDRGRQGYTF. CDR3 in DNA: TGTGCCAGCAGCTTCCTCCGGGACAGGGGGCGGCAAGGCTACACCTTC.

V and J are TRBV2 and TRBJ1-2; D gene ambiguous. This CDR3 comprises 12 residues. Germline CDR1 and CDR2: SNHLY and FYNNEI. Trimming removed 7 bases at V and 4 bases at J, with 10 bases between. CDR3 nucleotide sequence: TGTGCCAGCAAACAGAGAACCTATGGCTACACCTTC. Translation: CASKQRTYGYTF.

The chain uses TRBV7-6 and TRBJ2-2; D gene ambiguous. V lost 0 bases and J 6 bases, leaving 8 bases between the germline ends. Per the germline V gene, CDR1 is SGHVS and CDR2 is FNYEAQ. The CDR3 extends over 14 amino acids. The CDR3 DNA is TGTGCCAGCAGCTTAGCATACGGTCCCGGGGAGCTGTTTTTT. Translated, it gives CASSLAYGPGELFF.

This chain joins TRBV28 and TRBJ1-4, with D possibly being TRBD1 (5 bases). CDR1 is MDHEN and CDR2 is SYDVKM in the germline V gene. The V end lost 8 bases, the J end lost 1 base, and 14 bases lay between the germline ends. This CDR3 comprises 15 residues. CDR3 amino acids: CASQVGRVTNEKLFF. For the CDR3, the DNA is TGTGCCAGCCAGGTGGGGCGAGTAACTAATGAAAAACTGTTTTTT. Looking up the rest from reference TRBV28 and TRBJ1-4 gives the full variable domain: DVKVTQSSRYLVKRTGEKVFLECVQDMDHENMFWYRQDPGLGLRLIYFSYDVKMKEKGDIPEGYSVSREKKERFSLILESASTNQTSMYLCASQVGRVTNEKLFFGSGTQLSVL.

The chain recombines TRBV28 with TRBJ2-7; no clear D gene. Germline CDR1 is MDHEN and CDR2 is SYDVKM. The CDR3 spans 12 residues. V was shortened by 8 bases and J by 3 bases, with 11 bases between the two germline ends. The CDR3: CASSSDGYEQYF. The CDR3 DNA reads as TGTGCCAGCTCCTCGGACGGCTACGAGCAGTACTTC.

The chain has TRBV30 and TRBJ2-2; 8 nucleotides match TRBD2. The CDR3 runs to 15 residues. The V gene's germline CDR1 is GTSNPN and CDR2 SVGIG (reference sequence). The trim removed 5 bases at V and 6 bases at J, leaving 11 bases unmatched. DNA for the CDR3: TGTGCCTGGTACCCGGGACTAGGAGGCCCCGGGGAGCTGTTTTTT. Protein: CAWYPGLGGPGELFF.

The rearrangement joins TRBV18 to TRBJ1-1; D not certain. Looked up from germline, CDR1 is KGHSH and CDR2 is LQKENI. The CDR3 length is 11 residues. V was shortened by 4 bases and J by 4 bases, with 4 bases between the two germline ends. Here the CDR3 reads CASSLGTEAFF. The CDR3 DNA is TGTGCCAGCTCACTGGGCACTGAAGCTTTCTTT.

This CDR3 reads CASSQYQGVTNEKLFF. The CDR3 region has the DNA TGTGCCAGCAGCCAATATCAGGGTGTAACTAATGAAAAACTGTTTTTT. The V and J genes are TRBV3-1 (or the pseudogene TRBV3-2) and TRBJ1-4; TRBD1 is a possible D gene (5 bases). The CDR3 consists of 16 residues. Trimming removed 2 bases from V and 1 base from J, with 11 bases in between. Germline CDR1 and CDR2: LGHDT and YNNKEL (reference sequence).

The J gene is TRBJ1-5, the V gene TRBV6-1; the match to TRBD1 covers 7 bases. With 1 base clipped from V and 0 bases from J, the junction kept 6 bases outside the gene matches. CDR1 and CDR2 from the germline V gene are MNHNS and SASEGT. The CDR3 is made up of 17 amino acids. For the CDR3, the DNA is TGTGCCAGCAGTGAAGGACAGGGTTCTTATAGCAATCAGCCCCAGCATTTT. This translates into CASSEGQGSYSNQPQHF.

This chain joins TRBV19 and TRBJ1-2; D might be TRBD1 (5 bases). With 6 bases removed from V and 2 bases from J, the gap between germline ends came to 16 bases. Germline lookup yields CDR1 LNHDA and CDR2 SQIVND (reference sequence). The CDR3 sequence is 15 residues long. The CDR3 loop reads CASRVWGVENYGYTF. CDR3 DNA sequence: TGTGCCAGTAGGGTGTGGGGCGTGGAAAACTATGGCTACACCTTC.

The chain is built from TRBV19 and TRBJ1-5, with 8 bases matching TRBD1. The J segment lost 2 bases and the V segment lost 9 bases, leaving 24 bases of the junction unmatched. The V gene's germline CDR1 is LNHDA and CDR2 SQIVND (reference sequence). The CDR3 loop spans 20 amino acids. CDR3: CASKHGGLDRAVGGNQPQHF. CDR3 nucleotides: TGTGCCAGCAAACACGGAGGGTTGGACAGGGCGGTGGGGGGCAATCAGCCCCAGCATTTT.

As regards this clone: One end of the junction does not line up with germline, which may come from a read error. The chain joins TRBV9 to TRBJ2-7; 9 bases map to TRBD2. Germline V gene lookup returns CDR1 SGDLS and CDR2 YYNGEE. The CDR3 has 15 residues. DNA for the CDR3: TGTGCCAGCAGCGTAGGCGCGGGAGGGGGCGGAGAGTTGGACTTC. Amino acid sequence: CASSVGAGGGGELDF.

The chain has TRBV25-1 and TRBJ1-2, with TRBD1 matching over 11 bases. Germline CDR1 reads MGHDK; CDR2 reads SYGVNS. The ends lost 5 bases at V and 1 base at J; junction bases unmatched: 9. The CDR3 extends over 17 amino acids. The CDR3 DNA is TGTGCCAGCAGTCCCCCGGGACAGGGGGGGTTTAACTATGGCTACACCTTC. Translated: CASSPPGQGGFNYGYTF.